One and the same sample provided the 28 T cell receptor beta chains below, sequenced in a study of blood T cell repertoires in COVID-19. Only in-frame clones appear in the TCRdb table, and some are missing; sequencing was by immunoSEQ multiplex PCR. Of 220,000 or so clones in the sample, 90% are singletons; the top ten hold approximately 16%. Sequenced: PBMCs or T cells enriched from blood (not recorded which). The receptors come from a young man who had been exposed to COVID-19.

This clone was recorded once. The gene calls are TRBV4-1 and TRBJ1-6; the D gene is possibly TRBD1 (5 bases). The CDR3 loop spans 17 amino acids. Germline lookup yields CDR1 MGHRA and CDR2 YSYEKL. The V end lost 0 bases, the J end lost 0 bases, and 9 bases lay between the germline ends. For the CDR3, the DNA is TGCGCCAGCAGCCAAGAGCCCGGGGGCTCCTATAATTCACCCCTCCACTTT. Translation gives CASSQEPGGSYNSPLHF.

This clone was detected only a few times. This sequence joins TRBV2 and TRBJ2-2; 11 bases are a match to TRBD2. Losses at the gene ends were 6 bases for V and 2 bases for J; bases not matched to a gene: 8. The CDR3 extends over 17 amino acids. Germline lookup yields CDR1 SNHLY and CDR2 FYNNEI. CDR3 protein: CASSYTSGGYNTGELFF. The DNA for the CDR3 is TGTGCCAGCAGCTACACTAGCGGGGGATATAACACCGGGGAGCTGTTTTTT.

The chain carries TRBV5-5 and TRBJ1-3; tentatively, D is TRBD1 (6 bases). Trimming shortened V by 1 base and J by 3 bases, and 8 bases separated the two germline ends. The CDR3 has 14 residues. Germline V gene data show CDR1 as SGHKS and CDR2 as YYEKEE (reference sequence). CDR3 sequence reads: CASSLTRGGNTIYF. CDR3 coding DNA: TGTGCCAGCAGCTTGACCAGGGGTGGAAACACCATATATTTT.

CDR3 coding DNA: TGTGCCAGCATTAGGGGTCGGGACACTGAAGCTTTCTTT. Translation: CASIRGRDTEAFF. The J gene is TRBJ1-1, the V gene TRBV28; perhaps TRBD1 as D (5 bases). CDR3 length: 13 residues. CDR1 is MDHEN and CDR2 is SYDVKM in the germline V gene. The V gene lost 7 bases and the J gene lost 3 bases, with 12 bases spanning the gap.

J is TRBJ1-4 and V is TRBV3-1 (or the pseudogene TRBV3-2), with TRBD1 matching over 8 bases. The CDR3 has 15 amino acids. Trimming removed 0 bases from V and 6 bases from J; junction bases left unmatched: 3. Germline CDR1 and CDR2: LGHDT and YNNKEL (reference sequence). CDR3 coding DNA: TGTGCCAGCAGCCAAGACAGGGGGCGCGATGAAAAACTGTTTTTT. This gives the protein CASSQDRGRDEKLFF.

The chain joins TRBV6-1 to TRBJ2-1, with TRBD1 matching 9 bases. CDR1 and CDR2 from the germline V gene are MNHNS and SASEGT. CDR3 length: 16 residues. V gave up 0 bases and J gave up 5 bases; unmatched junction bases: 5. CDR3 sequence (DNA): TGTGCCAGCAGTGAAGCGTTGGGACAGGGTAACAATGAGCAGTTCTTC. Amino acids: CASSEALGQGNNEQFF.

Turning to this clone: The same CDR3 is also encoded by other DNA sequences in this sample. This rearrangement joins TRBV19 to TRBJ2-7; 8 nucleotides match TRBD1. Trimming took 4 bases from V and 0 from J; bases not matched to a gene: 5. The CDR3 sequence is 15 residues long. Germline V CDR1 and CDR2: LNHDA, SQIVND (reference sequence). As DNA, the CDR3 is TGTGCCAGTAGTAGAGGACAGGGCTTCTCCTACGAGCAGTACTTC. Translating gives CASSRGQGFSYEQYF.

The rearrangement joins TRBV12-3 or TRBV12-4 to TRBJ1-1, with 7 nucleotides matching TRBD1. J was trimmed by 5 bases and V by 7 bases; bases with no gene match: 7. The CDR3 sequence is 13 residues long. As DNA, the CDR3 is TGTGCCAGCACCCCACAGGGGAGAACTGAAGCTTTCTTT. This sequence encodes CASTPQGRTEAFF.

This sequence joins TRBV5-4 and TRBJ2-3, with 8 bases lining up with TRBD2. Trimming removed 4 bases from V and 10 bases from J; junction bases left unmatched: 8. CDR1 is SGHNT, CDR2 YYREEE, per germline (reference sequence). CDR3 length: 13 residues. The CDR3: CASSQGLESAQYF. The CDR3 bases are TGTGCCAGCAGCCAGGGACTAGAATCGGCGCAGTATTTT.

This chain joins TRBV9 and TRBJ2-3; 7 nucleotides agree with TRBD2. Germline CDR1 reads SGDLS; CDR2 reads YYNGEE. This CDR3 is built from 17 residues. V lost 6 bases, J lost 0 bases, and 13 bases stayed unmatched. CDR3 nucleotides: TGTGCCAGCAACTCCCTAGGTACTAGCGCAAGCACAGATACGCAGTATTTT. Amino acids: CASNSLGTSASTDTQYF.

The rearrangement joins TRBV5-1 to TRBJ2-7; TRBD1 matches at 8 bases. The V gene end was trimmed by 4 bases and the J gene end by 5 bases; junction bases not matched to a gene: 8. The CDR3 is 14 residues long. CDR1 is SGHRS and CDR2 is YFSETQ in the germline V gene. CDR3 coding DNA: TGCGCCAGCAGCGTAACCGGGACAGGCCACGAGCAGTACTTC. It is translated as CASSVTGTGHEQYF.

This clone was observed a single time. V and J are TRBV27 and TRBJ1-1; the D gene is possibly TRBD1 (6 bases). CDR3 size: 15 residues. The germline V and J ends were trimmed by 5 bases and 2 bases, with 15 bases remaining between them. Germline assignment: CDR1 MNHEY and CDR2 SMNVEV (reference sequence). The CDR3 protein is CASSVRGTGNTEAFF. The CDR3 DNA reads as TGTGCCAGCAGTGTTAGGGGGACGGGCAACACTGAAGCTTTCTTT.

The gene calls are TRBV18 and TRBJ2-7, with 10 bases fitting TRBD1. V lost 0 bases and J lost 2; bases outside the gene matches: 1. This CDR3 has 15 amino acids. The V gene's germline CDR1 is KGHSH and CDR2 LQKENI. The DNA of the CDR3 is TGTGCCAGCTCACCACCGACAGGGGGCACCTACGAGCAGTACTTC. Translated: CASSPPTGGTYEQYF.

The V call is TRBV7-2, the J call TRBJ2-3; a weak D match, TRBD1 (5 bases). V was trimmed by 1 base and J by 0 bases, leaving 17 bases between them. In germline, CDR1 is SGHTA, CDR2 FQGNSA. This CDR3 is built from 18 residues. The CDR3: CASSLGGGDTRSTDTQYF. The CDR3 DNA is TGTGCCAGCAGCTTAGGGGGCGGTGACACCCGAAGCACAGATACGCAGTATTTT.

CDR3 loop: CSVGRGPTDTQYF. The CDR3 coding sequence is TGCAGCGTTGGCAGGGGGCCCACAGATACGCAGTATTTT. The chain carries TRBV29-1 and TRBJ2-3, with 8 bases fitting TRBD1. This CDR3 contains 13 residues. V lost 4 bases to trimming and J lost 2 bases; unmatched junction nucleotides: 2. Per germline, CDR1 SQVTM and CDR2 ANQGSEA.

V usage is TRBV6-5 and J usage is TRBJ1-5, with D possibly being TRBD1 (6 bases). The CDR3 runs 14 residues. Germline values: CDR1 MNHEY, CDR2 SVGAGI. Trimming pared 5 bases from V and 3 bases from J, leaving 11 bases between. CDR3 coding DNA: TGTGCCAGCAGTCCACAGGGTCCCAATCAGCCCCAGCATTTT. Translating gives CASSPQGPNQPQHF.

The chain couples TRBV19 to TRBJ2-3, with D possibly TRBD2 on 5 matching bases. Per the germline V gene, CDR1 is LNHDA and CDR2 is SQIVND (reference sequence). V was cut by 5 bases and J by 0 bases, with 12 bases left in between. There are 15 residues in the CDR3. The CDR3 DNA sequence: TGTGCCAGTAGTCTTGGGCGGGCTAGCACAGATACGCAGTATTTT. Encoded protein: CASSLGRASTDTQYF.

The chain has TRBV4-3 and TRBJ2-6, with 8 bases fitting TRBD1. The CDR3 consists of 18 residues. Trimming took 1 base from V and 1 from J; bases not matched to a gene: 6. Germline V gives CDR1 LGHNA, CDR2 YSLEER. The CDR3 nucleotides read TGCGCCAGCAGCCAAGGTTGGACAGGGAGATCTGGGGCCAACGTCCTGACTTTC. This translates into CASSQGWTGRSGANVLTF.

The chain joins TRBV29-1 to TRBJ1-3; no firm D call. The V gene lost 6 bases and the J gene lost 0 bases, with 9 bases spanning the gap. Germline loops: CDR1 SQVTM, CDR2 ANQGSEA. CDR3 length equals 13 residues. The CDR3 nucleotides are TGCAGCGTGCTAGAGGACTCTGGAAACACCATATATTTT. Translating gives CSVLEDSGNTIYF.

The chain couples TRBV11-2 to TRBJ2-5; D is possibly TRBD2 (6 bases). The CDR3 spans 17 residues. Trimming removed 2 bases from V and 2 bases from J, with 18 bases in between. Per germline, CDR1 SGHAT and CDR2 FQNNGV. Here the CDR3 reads CASSLISGGGEQETQYF. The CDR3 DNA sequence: TGTGCCAGCAGCTTAATTAGCGGCGGAGGGGAACAAGAGACCCAGTACTTC.

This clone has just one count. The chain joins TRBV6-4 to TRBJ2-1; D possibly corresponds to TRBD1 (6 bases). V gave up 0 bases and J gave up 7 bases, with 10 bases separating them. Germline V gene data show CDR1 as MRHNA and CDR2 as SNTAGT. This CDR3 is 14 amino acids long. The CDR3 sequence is CASSDSPRGNEQFF. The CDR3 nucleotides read TGTGCCAGCAGTGACTCGCCTAGGGGGAATGAGCAGTTCTTC.

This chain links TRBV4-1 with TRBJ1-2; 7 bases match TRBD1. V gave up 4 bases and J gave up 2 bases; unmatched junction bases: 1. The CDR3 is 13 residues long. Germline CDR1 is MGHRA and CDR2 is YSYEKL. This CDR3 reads CASSRDRNYGYTF. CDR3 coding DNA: TGCGCCAGCAGCCGGGACAGAAACTATGGCTACACCTTC.

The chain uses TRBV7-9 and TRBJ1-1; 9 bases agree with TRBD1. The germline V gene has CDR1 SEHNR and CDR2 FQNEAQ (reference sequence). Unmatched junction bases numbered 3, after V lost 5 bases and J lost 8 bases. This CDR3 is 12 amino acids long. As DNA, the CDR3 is TGTGCCAGCAGCCCACAGGGGGCGGAAGCTTTCTTT. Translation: CASSPQGAEAFF.

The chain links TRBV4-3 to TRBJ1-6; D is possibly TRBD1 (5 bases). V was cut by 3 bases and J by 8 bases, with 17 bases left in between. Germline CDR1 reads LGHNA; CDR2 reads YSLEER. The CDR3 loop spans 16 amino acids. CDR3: CASSQATQVADSPLHF. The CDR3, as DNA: TGCGCCAGCAGCCAGGCAACACAGGTCGCCGATTCACCCCTCCACTTT.

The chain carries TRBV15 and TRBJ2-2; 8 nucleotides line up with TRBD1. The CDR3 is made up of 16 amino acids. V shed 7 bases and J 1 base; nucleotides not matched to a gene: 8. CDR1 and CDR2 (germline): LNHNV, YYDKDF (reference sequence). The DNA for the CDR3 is TGTGCCACCACCACAATCGGACAGGGGAACACCGGGGAGCTGTTTTTT. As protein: CATTTIGQGNTGELFF.

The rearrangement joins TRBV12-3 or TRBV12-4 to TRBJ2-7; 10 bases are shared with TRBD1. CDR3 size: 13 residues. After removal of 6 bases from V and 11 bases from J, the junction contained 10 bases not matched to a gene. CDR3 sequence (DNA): TGTGCCAGCAGGGGACAGGGGACAACTTGGGAGTACTTC. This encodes CASRGQGTTWEYF.

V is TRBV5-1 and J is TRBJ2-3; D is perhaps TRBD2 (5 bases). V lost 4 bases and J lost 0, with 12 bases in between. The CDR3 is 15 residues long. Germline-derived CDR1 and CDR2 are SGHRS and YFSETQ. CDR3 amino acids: CASSVLGGSTDTQYF. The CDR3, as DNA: TGCGCCAGCAGCGTCCTTGGCGGGAGCACAGATACGCAGTATTTT.

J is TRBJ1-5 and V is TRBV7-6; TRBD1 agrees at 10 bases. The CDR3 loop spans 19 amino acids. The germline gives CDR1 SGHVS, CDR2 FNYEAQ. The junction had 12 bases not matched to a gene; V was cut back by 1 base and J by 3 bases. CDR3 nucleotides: TGTGCCAGCAGCTTAGGAGCGGGACAGGGGTTTGTGTCCAATCAGCCCCAGCATTTT. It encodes CASSLGAGQGFVSNQPQHF.